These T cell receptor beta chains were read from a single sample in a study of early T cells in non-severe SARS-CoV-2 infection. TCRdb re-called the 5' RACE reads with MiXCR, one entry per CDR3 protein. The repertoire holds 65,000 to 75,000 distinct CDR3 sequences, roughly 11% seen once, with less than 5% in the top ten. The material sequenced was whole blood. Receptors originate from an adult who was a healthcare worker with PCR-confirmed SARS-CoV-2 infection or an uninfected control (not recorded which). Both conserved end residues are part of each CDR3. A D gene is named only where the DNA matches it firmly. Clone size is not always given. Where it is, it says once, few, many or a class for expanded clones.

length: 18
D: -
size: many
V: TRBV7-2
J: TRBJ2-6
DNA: TGTGCCAGCAGCTTAGTTTCGGGGCAGCTCTCTGGGGCCAACGTCCTGACTTTC
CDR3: CASSLVSGQLSGANVLTF

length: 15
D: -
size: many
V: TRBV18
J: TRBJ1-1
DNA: TGTGCCAGCTCACCAAACGACACGCCAGTCACTGAAGCTTTCTTT
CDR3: CASSPNDTPVTEAFF

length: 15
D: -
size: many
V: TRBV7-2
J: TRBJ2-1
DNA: TGTGCCAGCAGCTTATTGGGGGGGCACTACAATGAGCAGTTCTTC
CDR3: CASSLLGGHYNEQFF

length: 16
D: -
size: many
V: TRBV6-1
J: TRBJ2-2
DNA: TGTGCCAGCAGAAACGTTCCGGGTAGGGGCACCGGGGAGCTGTTTTTT
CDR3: CASRNVPGRGTGELFF

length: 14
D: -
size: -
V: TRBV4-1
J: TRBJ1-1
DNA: TGCGCCAGCAGCCCACCTCTAGAGGATACTGAAGCTTTCTTT
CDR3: CASSPPLEDTEAFF

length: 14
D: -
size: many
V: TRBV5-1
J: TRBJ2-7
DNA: TGCGCCAGCAGAGGGCTGGACAAACGGCACGAGCAGTACTTC
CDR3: CASRGLDKRHEQYF

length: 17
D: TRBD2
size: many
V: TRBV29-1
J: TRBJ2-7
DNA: TGCAGCGTCCAACCCAGGACTAGCGGGGGGGCGTCGGGAGAGCAGTACTTC
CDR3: CSVQPRTSGGASGEQYF

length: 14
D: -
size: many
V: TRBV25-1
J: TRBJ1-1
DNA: TGTGCCAGCAGTGAAAATTTTGGCGGCACTGAAGCTTTCTTT
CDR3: CASSENFGGTEAFF

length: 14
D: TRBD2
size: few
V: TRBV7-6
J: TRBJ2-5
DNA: TGTGCCAGCAGCCCCGGACTAGTTGAGGAGACCCAGTACTTC
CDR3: CASSPGLVEETQYF

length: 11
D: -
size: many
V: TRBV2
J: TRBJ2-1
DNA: TGTGCCAGCAGGGCTGGCCGGAGGCAGTTCTTC
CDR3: CASRAGRRQFF

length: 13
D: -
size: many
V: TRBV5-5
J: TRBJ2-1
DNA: TGTGCCAGCAGCCCCAGTACGTTCCCTGGGCAGTTCTTC
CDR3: CASSPSTFPGQFF

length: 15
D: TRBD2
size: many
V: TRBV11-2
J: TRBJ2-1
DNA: TGTGCCAGCAGCTCTAGCGGGAGCCACAACGGAGAGCAGTTCTTC
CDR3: CASSSSGSHNGEQFF

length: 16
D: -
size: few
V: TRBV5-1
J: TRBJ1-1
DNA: TGCGCCAGCAGCCCGGATGGGAGGGGACTGAACACTGAAGCTTTCTTT
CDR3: CASSPDGRGLNTEAFF

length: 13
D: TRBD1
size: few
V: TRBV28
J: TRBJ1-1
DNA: TGTGCCAGCGGGAGACAGGGATGGACTGAAGCTTTCTTT
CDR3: CASGRQGWTEAFF

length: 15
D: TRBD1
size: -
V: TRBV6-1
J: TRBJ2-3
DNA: TGTGCCAGCAGGTTGGACAGGGGTCACACAGATACGCAGTATTTT
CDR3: CASRLDRGHTDTQYF

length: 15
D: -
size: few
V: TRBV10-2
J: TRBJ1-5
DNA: TGCGCCAGCAGTGAGAAGGGTGTCGGCAATCAGCCCCAGCATTTT
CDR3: CASSEKGVGNQPQHF

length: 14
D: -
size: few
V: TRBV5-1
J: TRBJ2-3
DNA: TGCGCCAGCAGCTTAGGGGTGGTCACAGATACGCAGTATTTT
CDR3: CASSLGVVTDTQYF

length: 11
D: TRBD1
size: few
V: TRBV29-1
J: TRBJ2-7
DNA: TGCAGCGGACAGGGGACCTACGAGCAGTACTTC
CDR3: CSGQGTYEQYF

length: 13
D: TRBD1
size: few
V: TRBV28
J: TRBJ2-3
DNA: TGTGCCAGCAGTCAGGGGGCTCTAGATACGCAGTATTTT
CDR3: CASSQGALDTQYF

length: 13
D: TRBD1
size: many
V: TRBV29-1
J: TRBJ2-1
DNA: TGCAGCGTTGTGGGACAGGGCTACAATGAGCAGTTCTTC
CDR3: CSVVGQGYNEQFF

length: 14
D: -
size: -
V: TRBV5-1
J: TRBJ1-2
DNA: TGCGCCAGCAGCTTGGCCGTGGCTAACTATGGCTACACCTTC
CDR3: CASSLAVANYGYTF

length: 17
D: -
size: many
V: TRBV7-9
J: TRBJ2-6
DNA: TGTGCCAGCAGCACGAAGAGGGGGAGTGATGGGGCCAACGTCCTGACTTTC
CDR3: CASSTKRGSDGANVLTF

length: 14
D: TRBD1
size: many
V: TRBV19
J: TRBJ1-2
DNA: TGTGCCAGTACGGGGACAGCTATTAACTATGGCTACACCTTC
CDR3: CASTGTAINYGYTF

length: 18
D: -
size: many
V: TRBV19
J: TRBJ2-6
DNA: TGTGCCAGTAGTATCGACCCCCCGCGCAGGGCTGGGGCCAACGTCCTGACTTTC
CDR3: CASSIDPPRRAGANVLTF

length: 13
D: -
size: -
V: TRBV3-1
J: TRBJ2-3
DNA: TGTGCCAGCAGCCTACAGGGACGAGATACGCAGTATTTT
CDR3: CASSLQGRDTQYF

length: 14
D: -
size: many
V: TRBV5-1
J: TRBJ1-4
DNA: TGCGCCAGCAGCTTCGGGGAACGAAATGAAAAACTGTTTTTT
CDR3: CASSFGERNEKLFF

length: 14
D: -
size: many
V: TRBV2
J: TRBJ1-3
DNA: TGTGCCAGCAGTGGGACGGTAGCTGGAAACACCATATATTTT
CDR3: CASSGTVAGNTIYF

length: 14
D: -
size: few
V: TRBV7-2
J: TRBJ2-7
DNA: TGTGCCAGCAGCCCCGCTGACAGGCTCTACGAGCAGTACTTC
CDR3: CASSPADRLYEQYF

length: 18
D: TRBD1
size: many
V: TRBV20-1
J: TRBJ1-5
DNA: TGCAGTGCTAGAGATAAGGGGACAGGGACAGTAGGCAATCAGCCCCAGCATTTT
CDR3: CSARDKGTGTVGNQPQHF

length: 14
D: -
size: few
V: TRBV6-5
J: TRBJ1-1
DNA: TGTGCCAGCAGTTTGTCTTCCATGAACACTGAAGCTTTCTTT
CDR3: CASSLSSMNTEAFF

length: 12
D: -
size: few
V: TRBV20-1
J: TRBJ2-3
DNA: TGCAGTGCTCGACAGTCCACAGATACGCAGTATTTT
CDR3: CSARQSTDTQYF

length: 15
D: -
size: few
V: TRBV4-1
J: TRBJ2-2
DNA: TGCGCCAGCAGCACCCGGGGGGCCGGCACCGGGGAGCTGTTTTTT
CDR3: CASSTRGAGTGELFF

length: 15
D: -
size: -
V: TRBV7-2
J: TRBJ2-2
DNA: TGTGCCAGCAGCCTACAGCTTTCGAACACCGGGGAGCTGTTTTTT
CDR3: CASSLQLSNTGELFF

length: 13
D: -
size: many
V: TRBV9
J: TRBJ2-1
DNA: TGTGCCAGCAGCGTAGCGGAGTACAATGAGCAGTTCTTC
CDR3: CASSVAEYNEQFF

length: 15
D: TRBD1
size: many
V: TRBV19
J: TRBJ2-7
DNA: TGTGCCAGTAGTATAGGCAGGGGGTCCTCCTACGAGCAGTACTTC
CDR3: CASSIGRGSSYEQYF

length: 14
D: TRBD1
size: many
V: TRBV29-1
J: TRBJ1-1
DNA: TGCAGCGTTGAAAGACAGGGGGCTAGAACTGAAGCTTTCTTT
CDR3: CSVERQGARTEAFF

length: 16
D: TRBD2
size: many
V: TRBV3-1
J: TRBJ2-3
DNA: TGTGCCAGCAGCCAAGCGAAGCGGGGGGGCACAGATACGCAGTATTTT
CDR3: CASSQAKRGGTDTQYF

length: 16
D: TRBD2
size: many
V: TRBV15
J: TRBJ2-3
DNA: TGTGCCACCAGCGGGGGACTAGCGGGAGGCCAAGATACGCAGTATTTT
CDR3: CATSGGLAGGQDTQYF

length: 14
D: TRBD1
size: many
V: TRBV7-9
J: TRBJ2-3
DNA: TGTGCCAGCAGCTTGGGGACAGTGGGAGATACGCAGTATTTT
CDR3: CASSLGTVGDTQYF

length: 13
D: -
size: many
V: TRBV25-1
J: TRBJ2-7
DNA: TGTGCCAGCAGTGAATCAGGACTGTACAAGCAGTACTTC
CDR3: CASSESGLYKQYF